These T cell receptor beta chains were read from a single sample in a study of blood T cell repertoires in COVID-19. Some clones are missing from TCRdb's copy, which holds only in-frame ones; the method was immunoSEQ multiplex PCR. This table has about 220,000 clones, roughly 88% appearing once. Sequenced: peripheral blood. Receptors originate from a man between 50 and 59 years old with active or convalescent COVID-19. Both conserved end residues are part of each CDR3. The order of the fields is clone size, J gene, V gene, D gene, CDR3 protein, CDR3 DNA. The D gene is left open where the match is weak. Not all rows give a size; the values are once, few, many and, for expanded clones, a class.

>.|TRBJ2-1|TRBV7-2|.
CASSLALGGEQFF
TGTGCCAGCAGCTTAGCGCTGGGGGGTGAGCAGTTCTTC
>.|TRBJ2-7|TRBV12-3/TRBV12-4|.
CASSSILQGSQYF
TGTGCCAGCAGTTCTATCCTACAGGGTTCTCAGTACTTC
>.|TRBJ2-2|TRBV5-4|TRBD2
CASSLGLAGGNTGELFF
TGTGCCAGCAGCTTAGGACTAGCGGGAGGGAACACCGGGGAGCTGTTTTTT
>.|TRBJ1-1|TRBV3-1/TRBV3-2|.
CASSQLTLNTEAFF
TGTGCCAGCAGCCAATTGACATTGAACACTGAAGCTTTCTTT
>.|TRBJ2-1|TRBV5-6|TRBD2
CASSQLAGDDEQFF
TGTGCCAGCAGCCAACTAGCGGGGGACGATGAGCAGTTCTTC
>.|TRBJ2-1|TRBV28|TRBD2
CASAQTPLLAGSSYNEQFF
TGTGCCAGCGCCCAAACCCCCCTCCTAGCGGGAAGCTCCTACAATGAGCAGTTCTTC
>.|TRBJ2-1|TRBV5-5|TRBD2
CASSHSGEPHYNEQFF
TGTGCCAGCAGCCATAGCGGGGAGCCGCACTACAATGAGCAGTTCTTC
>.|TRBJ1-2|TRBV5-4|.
CASSFRGRANYGYTF
TGTGCCAGCAGCTTTCGGGGGAGAGCTAACTATGGCTACACCTTC
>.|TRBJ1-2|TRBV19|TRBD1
CASSLLDRANYGYTF
TGTGCCAGTAGTCTCCTAGACAGGGCTAACTATGGCTACACCTTC
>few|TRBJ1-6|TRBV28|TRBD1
CASRRQGSSSPLHF
TGTGCCAGCAGGCGACAGGGATCGTCTTCACCCCTCCACTTT
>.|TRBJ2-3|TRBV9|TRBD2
CASSVGSGGTDTQYF
TGTGCCAGCAGCGTAGGTAGCGGGGGCACAGATACGCAGTATTTT
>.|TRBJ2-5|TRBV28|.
CASSLSSGTRKETQYF
TGTGCCAGCAGTTTATCCTCCGGGACAAGAAAAGAGACCCAGTACTTC
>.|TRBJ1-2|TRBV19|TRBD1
CASEQGDNYGYTF
TGTGCCAGTGAACAGGGGGATAACTATGGCTACACCTTC
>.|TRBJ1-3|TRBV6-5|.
CASSYDRTGNTIYF
TGTGCCAGCAGTTACGACAGAACTGGAAACACCATATATTTT
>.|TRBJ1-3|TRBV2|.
CASKPGGSSGNTIYF
TGTGCCAGCAAACCGGGGGGATCTTCTGGAAACACCATATATTTT
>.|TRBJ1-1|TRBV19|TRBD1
CASRVSGQGNTEAFF
TGTGCCAGTAGGGTCTCGGGACAGGGGAACACTGAAGCTTTCTTT
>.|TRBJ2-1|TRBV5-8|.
CASNSREVRHEQFF
TGTGCCAGCAACTCGCGCGAGGTCCGGCATGAGCAGTTCTTC
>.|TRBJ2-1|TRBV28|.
CASSLERGRRQCEQFF
TGTGCCAGCAGTTTAGAACGGGGAAGGAGACAATGTGAGCAGTTCTTC
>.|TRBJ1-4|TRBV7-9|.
CASTSQANEKLFF
TGTGCCAGCACCTCCCAGGCCAATGAAAAACTGTTTTTT
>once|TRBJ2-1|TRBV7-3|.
CASSLGGGVGNEQFF
TGTGCCAGCAGCTTAGGTGGCGGGGTGGGGAATGAGCAGTTCTTC
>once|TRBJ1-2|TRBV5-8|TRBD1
CASSSGTGTNYGYTF
TGTGCCAGCAGCTCCGGGACAGGAACTAACTATGGCTACACCTTC
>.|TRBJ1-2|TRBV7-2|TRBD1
CASSSLIGPTGDDTF
TGTGCCAGCAGCTCCCTTATCGGGCCTACAGGGGACGACACCTTC
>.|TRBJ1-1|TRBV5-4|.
CASSLELQGNTEAFF
TGTGCCAGCAGCTTGGAATTACAGGGGAACACTGAAGCTTTCTTT
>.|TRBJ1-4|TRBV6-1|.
CASSDQGLGNEKLFF
TGTGCCAGCAGTGACCAGGGTTTGGGGAATGAAAAACTGTTTTTT
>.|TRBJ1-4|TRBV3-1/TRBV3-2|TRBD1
CASSTRQGGEKLFF
TGTGCCAGCAGCACTCGACAGGGTGGTGAAAAACTGTTTTTT
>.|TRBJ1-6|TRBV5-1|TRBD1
CARHRQGSSYNSPLHF
TGCGCCAGGCATCGACAGGGGAGCTCCTATAATTCACCCCTCCACTTT